A selection of T cell receptor beta chains follows, all from one sample in a study of CXCR3-negative and CXCR3-positive naive CD8 T cells. Following a re-call of the 5' RACE reads, TCRdb has one entry per CDR3 protein and lacks DNA. The specimen's table records 150,000 to 170,000 distinct CDR3 sequences. The sequenced material came from naive CXCR3+ CD8+ T cells from blood. The receptors here all came from a human donor in good health. Some clones in this sample may be carry-over from other donors' samples. Both conserved end residues are part of each CDR3.

V	J	CDR3
TRBV5-6	TRBJ2-7	CASSYSGSSYEQYF
TRBV6-6	TRBJ2-7	CASSPSLGEQYF
TRBV3-1	TRBJ2-1	CASSSVDPNEQFF
TRBV20-1	TRBJ2-3	CSARPSSGRASSTDTQYF
TRBV12-3/TRBV12-4	TRBJ2-3	CASSLSSTDTQYF
TRBV7-8	TRBJ2-1	CASSPILVHNEQFF
TRBV7-9	TRBJ2-1	CASSKTGEAVYNEQFF
TRBV29-1	TRBJ2-3	CSVDKRNTDTQYF
TRBV12-3/TRBV12-4	TRBJ1-4	CASSFGGLYEKLFF
TRBV28	TRBJ2-1	CASSRDRVINEQFF
TRBV29-1	TRBJ2-3	CTHGASTDTQYF
TRBV14	TRBJ2-7	CASSRRQGGHEQYF
TRBV28	TRBJ2-1	CASSILAGGLYSYNEQFF
TRBV19	TRBJ1-5	CASSQGLLSQPQHF
TRBV6-4	TRBJ1-1	CASSETGTGGTEAFF
TRBV27	TRBJ2-2	CASQGGTGELFF
TRBV27	TRBJ1-1	CASSFRGNTEAFF
TRBV11-1	TRBJ2-7	CASSFSRQSSYEQYF
TRBV7-6	TRBJ2-7	CATSPMPGQVTYEQYF
TRBV4-1	TRBJ2-7	CASSQAVAGEQYF
TRBV7-9	TRBJ2-2	CASSWGLATTGELFF
TRBV12-3/TRBV12-4	TRBJ2-1	CASSLIVTSPNNEQFF
TRBV6-6	TRBJ2-5	CASKGSEGFQETQYF
TRBV19	TRBJ1-1	CASSIVGRGWNTEAFF
TRBV2	TRBJ2-7	CASSEAPYEQYF
TRBV28	TRBJ2-3	CASSSWGTDTQYF
TRBV27	TRBJ2-7	CASGSGTGLDEQYF
TRBV6-5	TRBJ2-7	CASSYLTGTAYEQYF
TRBV4-3	TRBJ2-7	CASSQGRLAVYEQYF
TRBV28	TRBJ2-4	CASSLFEGWKGKNIQYF
TRBV6-5	TRBJ2-7	CASRPGYTYEQYF
TRBV29-1	TRBJ2-7	CSVDARGYPYEQYF
TRBV19	TRBJ1-2	CASSWRGDYGYTF
TRBV19	TRBJ2-7	CASSPARLADEQYF
TRBV7-9	TRBJ2-3	CASSLRTSGDTQYF
TRBV20-1	TRBJ2-3	CSARPEPGDTQYF
TRBV4-3	TRBJ1-1	CASSQKIGAELGGTEAFF
TRBV9	TRBJ2-1	CASSVEGQGTNEQFF
TRBV15	TRBJ2-4	CATTPGLAKNIQYF
TRBV12-3/TRBV12-4	TRBJ2-7	CASSFIQAYEQYF
TRBV24-1	TRBJ1-5	CATSDLTGQPQHF
TRBV28	TRBJ2-7	CASSGTGTGGFEQYF
TRBV9	TRBJ2-4	CASSVGGGGNIQYF
TRBV14	TRBJ2-7	CASRPTEASAGEQYF
TRBV28	TRBJ2-7	CASSTDRALWSYEQYF
TRBV7-9	TRBJ2-7	CASATPGSVYEQYF
TRBV12-3/TRBV12-4	TRBJ2-1	CASSPHPGEQFF
TRBV6-2/TRBV6-3	TRBJ1-2	CASQAGQGAFRYGYTF
TRBV6-6	TRBJ2-7	CASSYRDYTYEQYF
TRBV28	TRBJ2-7	CASSSARRGYEQYF
TRBV29-1	TRBJ1-4	CSVLPGQGPSELFF
TRBV5-6	TRBJ2-1	CASSFNPDNEQFF
TRBV21-1	TRBJ2-7	CASSTHTGTGNSYEQYF
TRBV29-1	TRBJ1-3	CSVSHTGNTIYF
TRBV13	TRBJ2-5	CASSRDSKETQYF
TRBV4-3	TRBJ2-1	CASSQLTLAGGPGNEQFF
TRBV6-5	TRBJ2-1	CASSYTRPLFGSYNEQFF
TRBV4-3	TRBJ1-1	CASSQAAGGSTEAFF
TRBV12-3/TRBV12-4	TRBJ2-2	CASSFWTANTGELFF
TRBV12-3/TRBV12-4	TRBJ2-7	CASSLNTYSYEQYF